This TCR beta chain was retrieved from a study of PD-1 blockade in classical Hodgkin lymphoma. Study outcomes and limitations: Repertoire differences have undefined causes, possibly disease activity or prior therapy.

A note on this clone: Its antigen is unidentified.

Time point reported: cycle 4 day 1 (C4D1), after more than five weeks of nivolumab. With no exception, relapse followed autologous stem cell transplantation in all patients, and brentuximab vedotin exposure varied. This table comes from immunoSEQ multiplex PCR, and its TCRdb copy is limited to in-frame clones, with some not included. The sample has 50,000 to 65,000 clones, around 90% seen once. This CDR3 comprises 15 residues. Germline assignment: CDR1 MNHEY and CDR2 SVGAGI. Deletions cut 2 bases from V and 6 bases from J, with 15 bases between. The sequence came from a human donor with classical Hodgkin lymphoma. The source material was peripheral blood mononuclear cells (PBMCs), sampled before the fourth cycle of nivolumab. The chain recombines TRBV6-5 with TRBJ2-3; D may be TRBD2 (7 bases). In nucleotides, the CDR3 is TGTGCCAGCAGTTACGGGGGGGGGCCCGGTGATACGCAGTATTTT. Translating it yields CASSYGGGPGDTQYF.